Listed below are T cell receptor beta chains from one sample, sequenced in a study of low-dose radiotherapy and immunotherapy resistance in tumors. One entry per CDR3 protein results from TCRdb running MiXCR on the reads. The sample gives about 82,000 distinct CDR3 sequences, 18% of which show up once; about 5.9% is in the top ten. The specimen was PBMCs, collected before treatment. These receptors originate from a male donor with prostate cancer. Each CDR3 is given with its conserved first and last residue. Rows may omit the clone size; those that give it use once, few, many or a size class.

CDR3 protein	J gene	clone size	V gene
CASSGGLAGRTDTQYF	TRBJ2-3	few	TRBV5-1
CASSFRGAVRNSPLHF	TRBJ1-6	many	TRBV5-1
CASSPLAETDTQYF	TRBJ2-3	few	TRBV13
CASSYRGTSGRGFGNEQFF	TRBJ2-1	many	TRBV6-2/TRBV6-3
CASSLGTKNTGELFF	TRBJ2-2	many	TRBV18
CASSSRDRVAGANVLTF	TRBJ2-6	many	TRBV7-2
CASSLYLAGAGYNEQFF	TRBJ2-1	many	TRBV5-1
CASSRLSRSSGTGELFF	TRBJ2-2	many	TRBV4-2
CASTRTRYEQYF	TRBJ2-7	many	TRBV28
CASRMSGGNTGELFF	TRBJ2-2	many	TRBV28
CSVEESLPIPTDTQYF	TRBJ2-3	many	TRBV29-1
CASSYGQGALNTEAFF	TRBJ1-1	many	TRBV5-6
CASSRAQGHEQYF	TRBJ2-7	many	TRBV7-9
CASSRQLAAAYEQYF	TRBJ2-7	many	TRBV5-1
CASSSLDRVVDEQFF	TRBJ2-1	.	TRBV7-9
CASSWNGGALDTQYF	TRBJ2-3	.	TRBV5-1
CASSLDTRGLNTEAFF	TRBJ1-1	many	TRBV7-6
CSVAGRGATGELFF	TRBJ2-2	.	TRBV29-1
CASSGGVAANTEAFF	TRBJ1-1	many	TRBV6-1
CSVGGQGSSYEQYF	TRBJ2-7	many	TRBV29-1
CASSSGSPGQGFATNEKLFF	TRBJ1-4	many	TRBV5-1
CSARGQWGNQPQHF	TRBJ1-5	few	TRBV20-1
CASSVAVGAKYQETQYF	TRBJ2-5	.	TRBV9